The 28 T cell receptor beta chains below come from one sample, sequenced in a study of shared clonotypes between healthy human individuals. The naive CD8 population came from CD45RO-negative cells selected for CCR7, without terminally differentiated effector memory CD45RA+ cells. The method was immunoSEQ multiplex PCR; TCRdb's version includes in-frame clones alone and lacks a portion of them. The sample includes approximately 2,000,000 clones, around 93% of them seen just once. The sequenced material came from naive CD8+ T cells from PBMCs. These receptor sequences come from a man aged 18-30 years in good health. Some clones in this sample may be carry-over from other donors' samples.

This clone showed up just once. The rearrangement uses TRBV5-6 and TRBJ2-7, with D perhaps TRBD1 or TRBD2 (6 bases each). V lost 8 bases and J lost 2, with 20 bases in between. Germline V gene lookup returns CDR1 SGHDT and CDR2 YYEEEE. CDR3 size: 15 residues. Here the CDR3 DNA reads TGTGCCAGTGGACGGGGGCCCGGCGCTGCCTACGAGCAGTACTTC. Encoded protein: CASGRGPGAAYEQYF.

This clone came up once. The CDR3 DNA is TGTGCCACCAGCAGAAGCGGGGGACTTCCGGGACCCTATTTT. This sequence encodes CATSRSGGLPGPYF. The chain is built from TRBV15 and TRBJ2-3; TRBD2 matches 8 bases. The CDR3 is 14 residues long. Germline V gives CDR1 LNHNV, CDR2 YYDKDF (reference sequence). V was clipped by 2 bases and J by 15 bases; unmatched bases: 13. Using reference TRBV15 and TRBJ2-3 for the parts outside the CDR3, the full variable domain is DAMVIQNPRYQVTQFGKPVTLSCSQTLNHNVMYWYQQKSSQAPKLLFHYYDKDFNNEADTPDNFQSRRPNTSFCFLDIRSPGLGDTAMYLCATSRSGGLPGPYFGPGTRLTVL.

The table lists this clone with a count of one. This rearrangement joins TRBV27 to TRBJ1-1; D perhaps matches TRBD1 (6 bases). Germline CDR1 is MNHEY and CDR2 is SMNVEV (reference sequence). The CDR3 is made up of 15 amino acids. Deletions cut 5 bases from V and 1 base from J, with 14 bases between. The CDR3 loop is CASSPVGGGNTEAFF. The CDR3 coding sequence is TGTGCCAGCAGTCCGGTGGGGGGCGGGAACACTGAAGCTTTCTTT.

The chain combines TRBV19 with TRBJ1-1; TRBD1 matches 7 bases. CDR1 LNHDA and CDR2 SQIVND come from the germline V gene (reference sequence). V dropped 0 bases and J dropped 3; count of bases not matched to a gene: 4. This CDR3 has 15 amino acids. CDR3 nucleotides: TGTGCCAGTAGTATAGATCTACAGGGGTACACTGAAGCTTTCTTT. Amino acids: CASSIDLQGYTEAFF.

This chain links TRBV6-5 with TRBJ2-7; TRBD2 aligns across 12 bases. The CDR3 spans 15 residues. Germline values: CDR1 MNHEY, CDR2 SVGAGI. Trimming removed 2 bases from V and 4 bases from J; junction bases left unmatched: 3. This CDR3 reads CASSYRTSGMYEQYF. In DNA form, the CDR3 reads TGTGCCAGCAGTTACCGGACTAGCGGGATGTACGAGCAGTACTTC.

The gene calls are TRBV28 and TRBJ2-1, with TRBD1 matching over 9 bases. CDR1 is MDHEN and CDR2 is SYDVKM in the germline V gene. The CDR3 has 15 amino acids. Trimming cost V 1 base and J 8 bases; bases outside gene matches: 6. In DNA, the CDR3 is TGTGCCAGCAGTTTATTCGGGGACAGGGATCATGAGCAGTTCTTC. Its protein is CASSLFGDRDHEQFF.

The V gene is TRBV13, the J gene TRBJ1-1; D unresolved. CDR3 length: 11 residues. Germline CDR1 is PRHDT and CDR2 is FYEKMQ (reference sequence). V lost 8 bases and J lost 4, with 8 bases in between. The CDR3 protein is CASWGGTEAFF. CDR3 DNA sequence: TGTGCCAGCTGGGGAGGCACTGAAGCTTTCTTT.

The chain combines TRBV14 with TRBJ2-3, with unresolved D. The CDR3 is 13 residues long. Per the germline V gene, CDR1 is SGHDN and CDR2 is FVKESK. V was pared by 1 base and J by 6 bases, with 8 bases between. The CDR3 DNA sequence: TGTGCCAGCAGCCAAGTTAGGCCCGATACGCAGTATTTT. This gives the protein CASSQVRPDTQYF.

This clone was observed once. At the DNA level, this CDR3 is encoded by other sequences in the same sample as well. The chain is built from TRBV10-3 and TRBJ2-7; possible D gene TRBD2, 6 bases. Trimming left V 0 bases short and J 0 bases short, with 6 bases between. This CDR3 is 14 amino acids long. Germline CDR1 ENHRY, CDR2 SYGVKD. The CDR3 coding sequence is TGTGCCATCAGTGAGTCGGGACTCTCCTACGAGCAGTACTTC. This translates into CAISESGLSYEQYF.

The chain combines TRBV7-2 with TRBJ2-1; D tentatively fits TRBD1 or TRBD2 (6 bases each). CDR1 is SGHTA and CDR2 is FQGNSA in the germline V gene. There are 15 residues in the CDR3. V was trimmed by 1 base and J by 7 bases, leaving 14 bases between them. In nucleotides, the CDR3 is TGTGCCAGCAGCTTAGTGGGGGGCAGGGTGAATGAGCAGTTCTTC. Residues: CASSLVGGRVNEQFF.

This chain joins TRBV5-1 and TRBJ1-1; D gene ambiguous. Germline assignment: CDR1 SGHRS and CDR2 YFSETQ. The V end lost 4 bases, the J end lost 4 bases, and 17 bases lay between the germline ends. The CDR3 has 15 amino acids. The CDR3 loop reads CASSPLGRVGTEAFF. The CDR3 DNA follows: TGCGCCAGCAGCCCGTTAGGGCGGGTTGGCACTGAAGCTTTCTTT.

The chain is built from TRBV5-4 and TRBJ2-1; 10 nucleotides line up with TRBD1. J was trimmed by 4 bases and V by 4 bases; bases with no gene match: 8. The V gene's germline CDR1 is SGHNT and CDR2 YYREEE (reference sequence). The CDR3 is 16 amino acids. DNA for the CDR3: TGTGCCAGCAGCCCCAGGACAGGGGGGAAATACAATGAGCAGTTCTTC. This gives the protein CASSPRTGGKYNEQFF.

Regarding this clone: Other DNA sequences in the same sample also yield this CDR3. This chain's CDR3 is CASSGQGDEQFF. CDR3 nucleotide sequence: TGTGCCAGCAGCGGACAGGGGGATGAGCAGTTCTTC. The V gene is TRBV9, the J gene TRBJ2-1; 9 bases match TRBD1. The V gene end was trimmed by 3 bases and the J gene end by 8 bases; junction bases not matched to a gene: 0. The germline gives CDR1 SGDLS, CDR2 YYNGEE. There are 12 residues in the CDR3.

The chain recombines TRBV5-1 with TRBJ2-7; TRBD2 agrees at 7 bases. There are 15 residues in the CDR3. The V gene's germline CDR1 is SGHRS and CDR2 YFSETQ. The J segment lost 2 bases and the V segment lost 0 bases, leaving 5 bases of the junction unmatched. For the CDR3, the DNA is TGCGCCAGCAGCTTGGGGGGAGGGACCACCTACGAGCAGTACTTC. It encodes CASSLGGGTTYEQYF. The whole variable domain, remainder taken from reference TRBV5-1 and TRBJ2-7, is KAGVTQTPRYLIKTRGQQVTLSCSPISGHRSVSWYQQTPGQGLQFLFEYFSETQRNKGNFPGRFSGRQFSNSRSEMNVSTLELGDSALYLCASSLGGGTTYEQYFGPGTRLTVT.

This sequence joins TRBV5-4 and TRBJ1-1, with D uncertain. The V end was cut by 0 bases, the J end by 0 bases, with 9 bases between. Germline V lookup: CDR1 SGHNT, CDR2 YYREEE (reference sequence). The CDR3 runs 15 residues. The CDR3 DNA reads as TGTGCCAGCAGCTTGGATGAGCCAGTGAACACTGAAGCTTTCTTT. This encodes CASSLDEPVNTEAFF.

V and J are TRBV7-3 and TRBJ1-3; no definite D call. CDR1 and CDR2 from the germline V gene are SGHTA and FQGTGA. CDR3 length equals 15 residues. Between the trimmed V and J ends, which lost 3 bases and 0 bases, there was a span of 9 bases. The CDR3 bases are TGTGCCAGCAGCTTCGACGGAACCTCTGGAAACACCATATATTTT. Amino acids: CASSFDGTSGNTIYF.

This CDR3 is CASSQDALGTGSEKLFF. CDR3 in DNA: TGCGCCAGCAGCCAAGATGCGCTCGGGACAGGGTCCGAAAAACTGTTTTTT. The chain combines TRBV4-3 with TRBJ1-4; 9 positions agree with TRBD1. Germline V lookup: CDR1 LGHNA, CDR2 YSLEER. This CDR3 region has 17 residues. V was pared by 0 bases and J by 8 bases, with 10 bases of the junction left unmatched.

This chain links TRBV7-9 with TRBJ2-1; D possibly corresponds to TRBD2 (6 bases). V lost 2 bases, J lost 15 bases, and 11 bases lay in between. CDR1 is SEHNR, CDR2 FQNEAQ, per germline (reference sequence). The CDR3 consists of 11 residues. The CDR3 DNA reads as TGTGCCAGCAGCTTACCGGGGGACCCGTTCTTC. Translating gives CASSLPGDPFF.

This clone showed up just once. The gene calls are TRBV5-1 and TRBJ2-3; D is uncertain. V was trimmed by 4 bases and J by 5 bases, leaving 14 bases between them. The CDR3 runs to 14 residues. Germline V gene lookup returns CDR1 SGHRS and CDR2 YFSETQ. CDR3 loop: CASSVGPRVDTQYF. The CDR3 DNA is TGCGCCAGCAGCGTAGGACCACGGGTAGATACGCAGTATTTT.

This clone appeared once. The V gene is TRBV27, the J gene TRBJ2-1, with 13 bases lining up with TRBD2. Per the germline V gene, CDR1 is MNHEY and CDR2 is SMNVEV (reference sequence). After removal of 6 bases from V and 8 bases from J, the junction contained 10 bases not matched to a gene. The CDR3 runs 16 residues. The CDR3 nucleotides read TGTGCCAGCAGGCGGACTAGCGGGAGCATTTGGGATGAGCAGTTCTTC. This codes for CASRRTSGSIWDEQFF.

V is TRBV4-1 and J is TRBJ2-2; unclear D gene. The CDR3 runs 18 residues. V was clipped by 1 base and J by 1 base, with 16 bases between them. Germline CDR1 and CDR2: MGHRA and YSYEKL. The CDR3 loop reads CASSQVTFRTVNTGELFF. Here the CDR3 DNA reads TGCGCCAGCAGCCAAGTAACGTTTAGGACGGTGAACACCGGGGAGCTGTTTTTT.

The rearrangement links TRBV7-6 to TRBJ2-1, with a tentative D call TRBD2 (6 bases). There are 15 residues in the CDR3. Trimming stripped 2 bases from V and 3 bases from J, with 11 bases between. Germline assignment: CDR1 SGHVS and CDR2 FNYEAQ. CDR3 coding DNA: TGTGCCAGCAGCTTAAACGCGGGACTCTACAATGAGCAGTTCTTC. It translates to CASSLNAGLYNEQFF. Full variable domain (outside the CDR3, taken from reference TRBV7-6 and TRBJ2-1): GAGVSQSPRYKVTKRGQDVALRCDPISGHVSLYWYRQALGQGPEFLTYFNYEAQQDKSGLPNDRFSAERPEGSISTLTIQRTEQRDSAMYRCASSLNAGLYNEQFFGPGTRLTVL.

The chain uses TRBV9 and TRBJ2-1, with 10 nucleotides matching TRBD2. Germline V lookup: CDR1 SGDLS, CDR2 YYNGEE. This CDR3 has 14 amino acids. J was trimmed by 10 bases and V by 0 bases; bases with no gene match: 4. CDR3 DNA: TGTGCCAGCAGCGTAGAGGGACTAGCGACCGAGCAGTTCTTC. It specifies CASSVEGLATEQFF.

The J gene is TRBJ2-1, the V gene TRBV29-1, with D possibly TRBD2 on 6 matching bases. Germline V lookup: CDR1 SQVTM, CDR2 ANQGSEA. V was trimmed by 7 bases and J by 3 bases, leaving 13 bases between them. This CDR3 is 13 amino acids long. CDR3 DNA: TGCAGCGCCACTGGGGGGTACTACAATGAGCAGTTCTTC. Translation: CSATGGYYNEQFF.

This clone was detected only once. This chain uses TRBV6-6 with TRBJ2-7, with 10 bases that match TRBD1. CDR1 MNHNY and CDR2 SVGAGI come from the germline V gene (reference sequence). The length of the CDR3 is 16 residues. V lost 2 bases and J lost 2; bases outside the gene matches: 6. The CDR3 here is CASSYPRDRGPYEQYF. In DNA form, the CDR3 reads TGTGCCAGCAGTTACCCGCGGGACAGGGGTCCCTACGAGCAGTACTTC.

This clone was detected only a few times. V and J are TRBV9 and TRBJ1-5; D not resolved. CDR1 SGDLS and CDR2 YYNGEE come from the germline V gene. The V and J ends lost 0 bases and 3 bases respectively, with 16 bases between them. This CDR3 is 17 amino acids long. The CDR3 sequence: CASSVGNGISSNQPQHF. For the CDR3, the DNA is TGTGCCAGCAGCGTAGGAAATGGGATCAGCTCCAATCAGCCCCAGCATTTT. Full variable domain (outside the CDR3, taken from reference TRBV9 and TRBJ1-5): DSGVTQTPKHLITATGQRVTLRCSPRSGDLSVYWYQQSLDQGLQFLIQYYNGEERAKGNILERFSAQQFPDLHSELNLSSLELGDSALYFCASSVGNGISSNQPQHFGDGTRLSIL.

This clone was seen once. This sequence joins TRBV2 and TRBJ2-7; possible D gene TRBD1, 5 bases. Looked up from germline, CDR1 is SNHLY and CDR2 is FYNNEI. Trimming left V 5 bases short and J 3 bases short, with 26 bases between. The CDR3 consists of 18 residues. The CDR3 here is CASSSAPTEQIILYEQYF. The CDR3 nucleotides read TGTGCCAGCAGTTCAGCACCGACAGAACAGATAATACTCTACGAGCAGTACTTC.

The V call is TRBV28, the J call TRBJ1-2; weak D call: TRBD1 (5 bases). From germline, CDR1 is MDHEN and CDR2 SYDVKM. The V and J ends lost 6 bases and 2 bases respectively, with 13 bases between them. The CDR3 covers 14 residues. Here the CDR3 DNA reads TGTGCCAGCAGGGGGGGACTAATCAACTATGGCTACACCTTC. It is translated as CASRGGLINYGYTF.